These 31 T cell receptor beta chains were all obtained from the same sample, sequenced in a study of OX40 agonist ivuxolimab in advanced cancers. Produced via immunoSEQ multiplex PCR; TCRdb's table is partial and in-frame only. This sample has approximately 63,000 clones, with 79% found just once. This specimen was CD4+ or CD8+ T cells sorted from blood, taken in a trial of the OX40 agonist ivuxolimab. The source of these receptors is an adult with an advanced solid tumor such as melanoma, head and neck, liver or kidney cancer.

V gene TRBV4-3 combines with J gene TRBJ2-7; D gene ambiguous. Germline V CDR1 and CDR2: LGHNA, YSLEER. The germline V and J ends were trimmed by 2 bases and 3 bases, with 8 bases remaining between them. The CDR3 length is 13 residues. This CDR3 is CASSQTMHYEQYF. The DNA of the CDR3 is TGCGCCAGCAGCCAAACGATGCACTACGAGCAGTACTTC.

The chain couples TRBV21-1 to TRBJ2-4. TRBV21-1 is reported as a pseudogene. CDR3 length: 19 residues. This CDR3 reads CASSNWVIPLLLAKNIQYF. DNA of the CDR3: TGTGCCAGCAGCAATTGGGTTATCCCTCTCTTACTAGCCAAAAACATTCAGTACTTC.

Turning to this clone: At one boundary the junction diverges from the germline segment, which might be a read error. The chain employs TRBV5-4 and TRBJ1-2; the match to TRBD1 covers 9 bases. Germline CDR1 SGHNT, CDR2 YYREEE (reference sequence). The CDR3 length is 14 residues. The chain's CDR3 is CVSWYRGLVYGYTF. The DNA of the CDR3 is TGTGTCAGCTGGTACAGGGGGCTTGTCTATGGCTACACCTTC.

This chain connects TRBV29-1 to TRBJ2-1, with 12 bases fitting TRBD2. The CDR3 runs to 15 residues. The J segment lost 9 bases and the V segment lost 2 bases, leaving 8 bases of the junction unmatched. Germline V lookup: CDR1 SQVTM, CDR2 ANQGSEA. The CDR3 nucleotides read TGCAGCGTTGAATTGCTAGCGGGAGGGGGCACTGAGCAGTTCTTC. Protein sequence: CSVELLAGGGTEQFF.

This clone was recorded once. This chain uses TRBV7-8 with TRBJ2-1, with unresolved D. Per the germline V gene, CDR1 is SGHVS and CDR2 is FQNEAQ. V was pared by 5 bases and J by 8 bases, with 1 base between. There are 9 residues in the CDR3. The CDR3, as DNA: TGTGCCAGCAGCGATGAGCAGTTCTTC. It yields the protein CASSDEQFF. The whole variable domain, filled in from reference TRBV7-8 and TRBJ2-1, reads GAGVSQSPRYKVAKRGQDVALRCDPISGHVSLFWYQQALGQGPEFLTYFQNEAQLDKSGLPSDRFFAERPEGSVSTLKIQRTQQEDSAVYLCASSDEQFFGPGTRLTVL.

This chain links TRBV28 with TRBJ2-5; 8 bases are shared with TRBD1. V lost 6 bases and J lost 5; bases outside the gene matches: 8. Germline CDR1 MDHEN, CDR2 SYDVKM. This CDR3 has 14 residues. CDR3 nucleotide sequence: TGTGCCAGCAGCCCTGGACAGGGAAGGGAGACCCAGTACTTC. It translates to CASSPGQGRETQYF.

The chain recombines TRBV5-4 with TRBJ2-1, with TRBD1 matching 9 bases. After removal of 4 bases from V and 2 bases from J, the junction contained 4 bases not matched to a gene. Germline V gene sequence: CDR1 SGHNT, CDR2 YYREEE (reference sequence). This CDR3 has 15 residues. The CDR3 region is CASSRDRDPYNEQFF. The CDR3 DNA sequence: TGTGCCAGCAGCCGGGACAGGGACCCCTACAATGAGCAGTTCTTC.

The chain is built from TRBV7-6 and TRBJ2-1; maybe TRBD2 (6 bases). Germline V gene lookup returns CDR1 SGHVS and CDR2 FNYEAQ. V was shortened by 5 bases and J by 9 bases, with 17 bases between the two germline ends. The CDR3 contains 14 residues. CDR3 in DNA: TGTGCCAGCAGCCACGAGGGCCGGGGGAGTGAGCAGTTCTTC. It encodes CASSHEGRGSEQFF.

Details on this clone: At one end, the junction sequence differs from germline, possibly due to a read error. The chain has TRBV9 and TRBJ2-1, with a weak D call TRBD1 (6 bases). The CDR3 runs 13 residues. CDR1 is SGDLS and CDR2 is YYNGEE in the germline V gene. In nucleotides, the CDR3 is TGTGCCACCAGCGTTGGATCAGGGGATGAGCAGTTCTTC. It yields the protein CATSVGSGDEQFF. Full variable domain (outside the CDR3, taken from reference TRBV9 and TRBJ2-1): DSGVTQTPKHLITATGQRVTLRCSPRSGDLSVYWYQQSLDQGLQFLIQYYNGEERAKGNILERFSAQQFPDLHSELNLSSLELGDSALYFCATSVGSGDEQFFGPGTRLTVL.

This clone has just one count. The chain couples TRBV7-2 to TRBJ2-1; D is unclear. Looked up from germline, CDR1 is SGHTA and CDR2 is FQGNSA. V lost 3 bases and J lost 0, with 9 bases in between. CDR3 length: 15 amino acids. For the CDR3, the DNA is TGTGCCAGCAGCTTCTCCCACCACTCCTACAATGAGCAGTTCTTC. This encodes CASSFSHHSYNEQFF.

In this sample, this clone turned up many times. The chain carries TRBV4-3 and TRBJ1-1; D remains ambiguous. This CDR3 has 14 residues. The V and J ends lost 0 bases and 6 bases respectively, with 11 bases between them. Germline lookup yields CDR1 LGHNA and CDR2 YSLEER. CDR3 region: CASSQDRGGAEAFF. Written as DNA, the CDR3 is TGCGCCAGCAGCCAAGATCGAGGCGGGGCTGAAGCTTTCTTT.

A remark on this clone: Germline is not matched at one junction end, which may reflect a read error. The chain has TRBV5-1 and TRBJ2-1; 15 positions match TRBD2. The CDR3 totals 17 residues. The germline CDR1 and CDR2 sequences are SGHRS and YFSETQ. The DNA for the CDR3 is TGCGCCAGCAGCCCGGGACTAGCGGGAGGCCGAGGCAATGAACAGTTCTTC. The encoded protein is CASSPGLAGGRGNEQFF.

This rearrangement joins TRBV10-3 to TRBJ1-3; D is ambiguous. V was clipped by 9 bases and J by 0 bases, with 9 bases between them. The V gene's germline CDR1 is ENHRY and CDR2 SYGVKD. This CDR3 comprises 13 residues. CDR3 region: CAIRLSSGNTIYF. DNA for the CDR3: TGTGCCATTAGATTAAGCTCTGGAAACACCATATATTTT.

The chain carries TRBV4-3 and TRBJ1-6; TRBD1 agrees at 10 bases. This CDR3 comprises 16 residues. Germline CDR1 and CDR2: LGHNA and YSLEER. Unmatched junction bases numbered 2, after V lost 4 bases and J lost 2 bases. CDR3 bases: TGCGCCAGCAGCCCGGGACAGGGGACCTATAATTCACCCCTCCACTTT. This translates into CASSPGQGTYNSPLHF.

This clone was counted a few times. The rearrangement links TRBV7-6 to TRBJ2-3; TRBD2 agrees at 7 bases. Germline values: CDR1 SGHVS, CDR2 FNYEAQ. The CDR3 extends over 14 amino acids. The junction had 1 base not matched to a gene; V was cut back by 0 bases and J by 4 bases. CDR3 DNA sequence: TGTGCCAGCAGCTTAGCGGGAGGGTCAGATACGCAGTATTTT. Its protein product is CASSLAGGSDTQYF.

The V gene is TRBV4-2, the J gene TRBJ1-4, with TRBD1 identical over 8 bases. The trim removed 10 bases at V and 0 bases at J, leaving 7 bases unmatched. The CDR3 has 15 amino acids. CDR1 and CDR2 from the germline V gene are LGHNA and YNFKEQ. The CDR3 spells CATQQGVSTNEKLFF. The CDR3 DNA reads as TGTGCCACTCAACAGGGGGTATCAACTAATGAAAAACTGTTTTTT.

The CDR3 sequence: CASSYSFRESYEQYF. The CDR3 DNA sequence: TGTGCCAGCAGTTACTCGTTCAGGGAGTCCTACGAGCAGTACTTC. The V call is TRBV6-5, the J call TRBJ2-7; D possibly uses TRBD1 or TRBD2 (5 bases each). With 0 bases removed from V and 1 base from J, the gap between germline ends came to 10 bases. The germline gives CDR1 MNHEY, CDR2 SVGAGI. The CDR3 is 15 amino acids.

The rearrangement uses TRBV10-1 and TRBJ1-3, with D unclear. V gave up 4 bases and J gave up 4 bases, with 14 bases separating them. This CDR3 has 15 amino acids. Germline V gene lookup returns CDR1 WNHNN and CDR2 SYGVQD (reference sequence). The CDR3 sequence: CASSGDPGIGNTIYF. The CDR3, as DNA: TGCGCCAGCAGTGGAGATCCTGGGATCGGAAACACCATATATTTT.

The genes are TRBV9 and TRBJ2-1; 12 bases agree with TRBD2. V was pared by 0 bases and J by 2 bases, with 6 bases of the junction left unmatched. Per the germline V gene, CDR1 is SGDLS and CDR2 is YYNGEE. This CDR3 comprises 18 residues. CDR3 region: CASSVAGLAGSAYNEQFF. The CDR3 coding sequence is TGTGCCAGCAGCGTAGCGGGACTAGCGGGCTCGGCCTACAATGAGCAGTTCTTC.

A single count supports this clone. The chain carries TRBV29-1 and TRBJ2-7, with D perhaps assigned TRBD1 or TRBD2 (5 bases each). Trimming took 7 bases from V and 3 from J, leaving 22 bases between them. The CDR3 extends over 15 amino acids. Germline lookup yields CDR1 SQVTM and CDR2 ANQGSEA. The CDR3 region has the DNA TGCAGCGCCCGCATCGTGGGGGTAGAACTCTACGAGCAGTACTTC. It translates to CSARIVGVELYEQYF.

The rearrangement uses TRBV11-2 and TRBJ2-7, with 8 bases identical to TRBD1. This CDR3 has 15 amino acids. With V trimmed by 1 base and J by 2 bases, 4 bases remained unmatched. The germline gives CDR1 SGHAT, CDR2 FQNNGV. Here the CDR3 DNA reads TGTGCCAGCAGCTTAGGGCCCAGGGGGCCCTACGAGCAGTACTTC. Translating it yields CASSLGPRGPYEQYF.

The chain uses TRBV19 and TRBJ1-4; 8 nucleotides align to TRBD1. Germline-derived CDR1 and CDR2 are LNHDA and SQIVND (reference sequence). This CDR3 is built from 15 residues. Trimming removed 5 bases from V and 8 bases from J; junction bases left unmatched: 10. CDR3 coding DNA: TGTGCCAGTAGTCCAGACAGGGGTTTCGGGGAAAAACTGTTTTTT. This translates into CASSPDRGFGEKLFF. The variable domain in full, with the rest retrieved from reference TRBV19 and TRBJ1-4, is DGGITQSPKYLFRKEGQNVTLSCEQNLNHDAMYWYRQDPGQGLRLIYYSQIVNDFQKGDIAEGYSVSREKKESFPLTVTSAQKNPTAFYLCASSPDRGFGEKLFFGSGTQLSVL.

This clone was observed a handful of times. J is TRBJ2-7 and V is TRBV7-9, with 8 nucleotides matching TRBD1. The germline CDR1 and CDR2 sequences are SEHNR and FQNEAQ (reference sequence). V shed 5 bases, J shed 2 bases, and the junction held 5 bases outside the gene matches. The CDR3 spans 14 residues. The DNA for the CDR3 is TGTGCCAGCAGCCCGGACAGGGTACCCTACGAGCAGTACTTC. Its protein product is CASSPDRVPYEQYF.

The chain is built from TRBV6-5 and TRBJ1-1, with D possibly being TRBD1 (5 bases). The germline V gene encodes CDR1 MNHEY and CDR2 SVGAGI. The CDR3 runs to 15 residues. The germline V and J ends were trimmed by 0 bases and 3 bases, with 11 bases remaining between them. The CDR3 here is CASSYSAGIYTEAFF. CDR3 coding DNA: TGTGCCAGCAGTTACTCGGCAGGGATTTACACTGAAGCTTTCTTT.

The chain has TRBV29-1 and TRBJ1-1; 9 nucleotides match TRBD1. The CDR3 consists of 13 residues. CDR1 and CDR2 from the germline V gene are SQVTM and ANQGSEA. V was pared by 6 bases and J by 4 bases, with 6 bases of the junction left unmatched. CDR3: CSVSGQGTTEAFF. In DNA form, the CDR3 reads TGCAGCGTATCTGGACAGGGGACCACTGAAGCTTTCTTT.

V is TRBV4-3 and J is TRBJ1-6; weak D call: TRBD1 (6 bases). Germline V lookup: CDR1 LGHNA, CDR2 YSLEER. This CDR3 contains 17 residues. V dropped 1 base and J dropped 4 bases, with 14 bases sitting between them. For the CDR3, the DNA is TGCGCCAGCAGCCAAGGAGTCAGGGGTGGATATAATTCACCCCTCCACTTT. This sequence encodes CASSQGVRGGYNSPLHF.

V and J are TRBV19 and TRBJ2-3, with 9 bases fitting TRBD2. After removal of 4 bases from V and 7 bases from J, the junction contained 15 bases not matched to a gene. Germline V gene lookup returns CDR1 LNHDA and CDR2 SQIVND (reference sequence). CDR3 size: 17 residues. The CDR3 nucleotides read TGTGCCAGTAGTACCGATGTCTGGCGGGAGGGCAGGTATACGCAGTATTTT. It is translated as CASSTDVWREGRYTQYF. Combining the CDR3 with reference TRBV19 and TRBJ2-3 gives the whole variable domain DGGITQSPKYLFRKEGQNVTLSCEQNLNHDAMYWYRQDPGQGLRLIYYSQIVNDFQKGDIAEGYSVSREKKESFPLTVTSAQKNPTAFYLCASSTDVWREGRYTQYFGPGTRLTVL.

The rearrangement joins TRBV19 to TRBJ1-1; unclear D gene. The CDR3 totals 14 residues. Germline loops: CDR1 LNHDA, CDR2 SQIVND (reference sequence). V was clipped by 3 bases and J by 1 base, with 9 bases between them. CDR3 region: CASSMWWGNTEAFF. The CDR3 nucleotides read TGTGCCAGTAGTATGTGGTGGGGGAACACTGAAGCTTTCTTT. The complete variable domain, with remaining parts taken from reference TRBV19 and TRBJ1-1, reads DGGITQSPKYLFRKEGQNVTLSCEQNLNHDAMYWYRQDPGQGLRLIYYSQIVNDFQKGDIAEGYSVSREKKESFPLTVTSAQKNPTAFYLCASSMWWGNTEAFFGQGTRLTVV.

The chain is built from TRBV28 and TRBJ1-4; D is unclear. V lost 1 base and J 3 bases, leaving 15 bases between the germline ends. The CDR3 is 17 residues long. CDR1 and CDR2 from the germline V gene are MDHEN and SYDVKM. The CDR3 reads CASSLLGNQAANEKLFF. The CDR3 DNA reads TGTGCCAGCAGTTTATTAGGGAATCAGGCCGCTAATGAAAAACTGTTTTTT. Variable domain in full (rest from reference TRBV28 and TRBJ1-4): DVKVTQSSRYLVKRTGEKVFLECVQDMDHENMFWYRQDPGLGLRLIYFSYDVKMKEKGDIPEGYSVSREKKERFSLILESASTNQTSMYLCASSLLGNQAANEKLFFGSGTQLSVL.

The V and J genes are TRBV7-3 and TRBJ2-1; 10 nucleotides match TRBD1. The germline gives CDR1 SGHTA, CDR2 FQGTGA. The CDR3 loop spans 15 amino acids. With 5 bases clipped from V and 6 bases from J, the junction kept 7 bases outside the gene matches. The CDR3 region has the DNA TGTGCCAGCAGCATACCGGGACAGGGGTTCAATGAGCAGTTCTTC. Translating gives CASSIPGQGFNEQFF.

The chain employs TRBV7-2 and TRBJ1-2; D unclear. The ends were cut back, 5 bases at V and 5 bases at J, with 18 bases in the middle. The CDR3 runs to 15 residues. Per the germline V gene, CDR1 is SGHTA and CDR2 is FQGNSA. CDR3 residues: CASSQTGILGYGYTF. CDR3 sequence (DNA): TGTGCCAGCAGCCAAACCGGTATTCTGGGGTATGGCTACACCTTC.